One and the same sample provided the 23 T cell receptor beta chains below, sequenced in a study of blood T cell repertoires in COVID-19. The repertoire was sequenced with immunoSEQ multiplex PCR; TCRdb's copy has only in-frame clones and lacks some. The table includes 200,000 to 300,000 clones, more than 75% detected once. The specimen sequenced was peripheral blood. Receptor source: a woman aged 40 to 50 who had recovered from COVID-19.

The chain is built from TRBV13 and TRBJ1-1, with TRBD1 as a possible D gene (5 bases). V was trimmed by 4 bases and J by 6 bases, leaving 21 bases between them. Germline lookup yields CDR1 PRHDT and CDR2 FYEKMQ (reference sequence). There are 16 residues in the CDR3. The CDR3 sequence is CASSSPSDITEPEAFF. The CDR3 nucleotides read TGTGCCAGCAGCTCGCCCTCGGACATCACAGAGCCTGAAGCTTTCTTT.

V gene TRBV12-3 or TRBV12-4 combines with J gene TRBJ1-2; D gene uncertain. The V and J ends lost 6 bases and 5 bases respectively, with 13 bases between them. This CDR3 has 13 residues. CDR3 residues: CASSPQNSYGYTF. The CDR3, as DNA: TGTGCCAGCAGCCCTCAGAATTCGTATGGCTACACCTTC.

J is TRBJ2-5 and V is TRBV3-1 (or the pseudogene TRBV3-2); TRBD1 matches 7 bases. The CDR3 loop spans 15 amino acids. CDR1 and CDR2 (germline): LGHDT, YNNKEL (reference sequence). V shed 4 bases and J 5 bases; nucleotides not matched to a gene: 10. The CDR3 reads CASSPGIGGWETQYF. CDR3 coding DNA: TGTGCCAGCAGCCCCGGGATAGGGGGCTGGGAGACCCAGTACTTC.

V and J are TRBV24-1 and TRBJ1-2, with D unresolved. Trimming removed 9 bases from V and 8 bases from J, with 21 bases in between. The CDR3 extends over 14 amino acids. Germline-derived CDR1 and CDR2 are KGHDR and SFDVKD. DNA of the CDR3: TGTGCCACCGGACCCAGACGGGGTGCGGGAGGCTACACCTTC. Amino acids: CATGPRRGAGGYTF.

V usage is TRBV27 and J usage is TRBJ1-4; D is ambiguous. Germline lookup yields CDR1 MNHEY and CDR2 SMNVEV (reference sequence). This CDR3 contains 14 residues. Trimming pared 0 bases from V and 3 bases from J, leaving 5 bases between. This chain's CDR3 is CASSLSAPNEKLFF. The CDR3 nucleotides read TGTGCCAGCAGTTTATCAGCCCCTAATGAAAAACTGTTTTTT.

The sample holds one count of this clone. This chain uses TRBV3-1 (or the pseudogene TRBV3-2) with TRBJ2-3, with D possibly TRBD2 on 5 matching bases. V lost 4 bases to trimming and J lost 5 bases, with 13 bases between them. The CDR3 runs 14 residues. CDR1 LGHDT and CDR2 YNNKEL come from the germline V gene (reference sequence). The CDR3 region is CASSPGLREDTQYF. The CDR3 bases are TGTGCCAGCAGCCCGGGGTTACGAGAAGATACGCAGTATTTT.

This CDR3 reads CASIRDSLAVDTQYF. For the CDR3, the DNA is TGTGCCAGCATCCGGGACTCACTCGCGGTAGATACGCAGTATTTT. The chain has TRBV5-5 and TRBJ2-3; D is perhaps TRBD2 (6 bases). Germline V lookup: CDR1 SGHKS, CDR2 YYEKEE (reference sequence). The V end was cut by 6 bases, the J end by 5 bases, with 19 bases between. The CDR3 sequence is 15 residues long.

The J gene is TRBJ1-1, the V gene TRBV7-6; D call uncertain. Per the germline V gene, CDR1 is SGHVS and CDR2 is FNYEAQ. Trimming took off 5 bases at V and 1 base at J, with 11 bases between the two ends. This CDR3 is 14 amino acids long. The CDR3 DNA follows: TGTGCCAGCAGCCGTGCGCGCGGGAACACTGAAGCTTTCTTT. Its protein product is CASSRARGNTEAFF.

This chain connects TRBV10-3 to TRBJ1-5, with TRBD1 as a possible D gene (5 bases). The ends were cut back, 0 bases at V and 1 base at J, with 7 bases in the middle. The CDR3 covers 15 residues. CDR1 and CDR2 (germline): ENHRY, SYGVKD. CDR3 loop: CAISESRASNQPQHF. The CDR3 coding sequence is TGTGCCATCAGTGAGTCCAGGGCCAGCAATCAGCCCCAGCATTTT.

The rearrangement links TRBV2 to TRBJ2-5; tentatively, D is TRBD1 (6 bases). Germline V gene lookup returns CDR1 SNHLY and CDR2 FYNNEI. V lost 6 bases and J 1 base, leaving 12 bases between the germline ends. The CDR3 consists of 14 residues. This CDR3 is CASSRTAPQETQYF. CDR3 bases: TGTGCCAGCAGCCGGACAGCGCCCCAAGAGACCCAGTACTTC.

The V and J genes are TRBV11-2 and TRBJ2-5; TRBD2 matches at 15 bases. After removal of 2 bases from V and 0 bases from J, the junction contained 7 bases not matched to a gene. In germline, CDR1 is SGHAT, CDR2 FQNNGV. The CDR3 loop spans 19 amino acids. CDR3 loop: CASSLTMGLAGGNQETQYF. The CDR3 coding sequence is TGTGCCAGCAGCTTAACGATGGGACTAGCGGGGGGCAACCAAGAGACCCAGTACTTC.

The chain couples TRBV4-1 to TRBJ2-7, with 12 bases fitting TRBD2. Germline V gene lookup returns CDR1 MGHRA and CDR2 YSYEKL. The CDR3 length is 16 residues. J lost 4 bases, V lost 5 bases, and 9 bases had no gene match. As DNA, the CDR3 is TGCGCCAGCAGCGCACTAGCGGGGGGCCTAAAGTACGAGCAGTACTTC. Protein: CASSALAGGLKYEQYF.

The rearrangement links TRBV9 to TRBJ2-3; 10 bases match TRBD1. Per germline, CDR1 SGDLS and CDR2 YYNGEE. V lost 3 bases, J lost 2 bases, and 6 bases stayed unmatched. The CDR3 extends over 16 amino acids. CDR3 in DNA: TGTGCCAGCAGCGCAATGACAGGGGGCCCCACAGATACGCAGTATTTT. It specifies CASSAMTGGPTDTQYF. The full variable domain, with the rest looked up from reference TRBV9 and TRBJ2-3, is DSGVTQTPKHLITATGQRVTLRCSPRSGDLSVYWYQQSLDQGLQFLIQYYNGEERAKGNILERFSAQQFPDLHSELNLSSLELGDSALYFCASSAMTGGPTDTQYFGPGTRLTVL.

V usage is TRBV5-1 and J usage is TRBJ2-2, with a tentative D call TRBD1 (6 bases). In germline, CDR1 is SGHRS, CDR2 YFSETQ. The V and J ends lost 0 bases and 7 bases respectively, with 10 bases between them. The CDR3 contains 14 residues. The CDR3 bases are TGCGCCAGCAGCTTGGACAGGGTCGGCGGGGAGCTGTTTTTT. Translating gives CASSLDRVGGELFF.

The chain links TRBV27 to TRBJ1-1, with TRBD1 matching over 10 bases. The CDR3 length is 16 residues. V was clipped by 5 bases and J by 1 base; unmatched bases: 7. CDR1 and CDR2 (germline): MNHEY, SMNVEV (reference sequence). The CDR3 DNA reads TGTGCCAGCAGTGCCAGACAGGGGGCCTGGAACACTGAAGCTTTCTTT. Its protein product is CASSARQGAWNTEAFF.

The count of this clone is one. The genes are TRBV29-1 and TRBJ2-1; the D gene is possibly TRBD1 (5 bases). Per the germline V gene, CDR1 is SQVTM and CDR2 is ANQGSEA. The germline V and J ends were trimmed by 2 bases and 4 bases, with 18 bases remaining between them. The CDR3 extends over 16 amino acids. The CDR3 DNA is TGCAGCGTTGAACGATCCATCAGGGTAACTTACAATGAGCAGTTCTTC. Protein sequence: CSVERSIRVTYNEQFF.

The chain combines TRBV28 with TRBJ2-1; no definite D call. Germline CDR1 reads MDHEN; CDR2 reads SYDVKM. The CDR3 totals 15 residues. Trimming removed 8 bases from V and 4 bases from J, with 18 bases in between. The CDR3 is CASHSLGPPYNEQFF. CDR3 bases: TGTGCCAGCCACAGTTTAGGTCCCCCATACAATGAGCAGTTCTTC.

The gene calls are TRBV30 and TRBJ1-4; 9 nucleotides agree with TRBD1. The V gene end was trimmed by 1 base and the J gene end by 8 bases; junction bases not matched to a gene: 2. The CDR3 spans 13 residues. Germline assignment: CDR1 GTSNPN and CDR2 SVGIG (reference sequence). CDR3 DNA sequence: TGTGCCTGGAGTGGACAGGGGGGCGAAAAACTGTTTTTT. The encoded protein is CAWSGQGGEKLFF.

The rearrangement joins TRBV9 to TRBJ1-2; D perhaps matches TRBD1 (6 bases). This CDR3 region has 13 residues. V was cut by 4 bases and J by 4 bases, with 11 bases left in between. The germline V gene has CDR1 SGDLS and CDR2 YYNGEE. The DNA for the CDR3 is TGTGCCAGCAGCTTACAGGGTGGCTATGGCTACACCTTC. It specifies CASSLQGGYGYTF.

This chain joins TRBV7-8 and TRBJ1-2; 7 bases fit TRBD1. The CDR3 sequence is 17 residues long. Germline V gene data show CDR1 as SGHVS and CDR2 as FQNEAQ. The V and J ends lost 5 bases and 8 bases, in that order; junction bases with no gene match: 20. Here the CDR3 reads CASSRTIGARGFEGYTF. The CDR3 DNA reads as TGTGCCAGCAGCCGTACAATCGGGGCCAGGGGGTTTGAGGGCTACACCTTC.

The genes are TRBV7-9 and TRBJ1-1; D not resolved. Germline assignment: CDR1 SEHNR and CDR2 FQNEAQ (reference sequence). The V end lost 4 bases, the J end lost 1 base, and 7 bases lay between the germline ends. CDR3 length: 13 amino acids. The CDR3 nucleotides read TGTGCCAGCAGCTCCTATACGAACACTGAAGCTTTCTTT. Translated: CASSSYTNTEAFF. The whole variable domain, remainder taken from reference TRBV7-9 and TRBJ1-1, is DTGVSQNPRHKITKRGQNVTFRCDPISEHNRLYWYRQTLGQGPEFLTYFQNEAQLEKSRLLSDRFSAERPKGSFSTLEIQRTEQGDSAMYLCASSSYTNTEAFFGQGTRLTVV.

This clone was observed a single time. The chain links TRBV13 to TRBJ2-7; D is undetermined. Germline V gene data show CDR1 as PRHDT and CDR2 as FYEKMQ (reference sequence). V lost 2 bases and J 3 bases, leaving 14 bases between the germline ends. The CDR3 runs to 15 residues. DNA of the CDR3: TGTGCCAGCAGCTTATCCCCAAGCTTCCACTACGAGCAGTACTTC. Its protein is CASSLSPSFHYEQYF.

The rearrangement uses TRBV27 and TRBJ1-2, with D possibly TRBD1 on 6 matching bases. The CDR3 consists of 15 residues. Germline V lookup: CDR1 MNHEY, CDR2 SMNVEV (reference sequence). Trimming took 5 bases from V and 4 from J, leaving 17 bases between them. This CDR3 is CASSPGTPESYGYTF. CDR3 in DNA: TGTGCCAGCAGTCCGGGGACACCTGAATCCTATGGCTACACCTTC.